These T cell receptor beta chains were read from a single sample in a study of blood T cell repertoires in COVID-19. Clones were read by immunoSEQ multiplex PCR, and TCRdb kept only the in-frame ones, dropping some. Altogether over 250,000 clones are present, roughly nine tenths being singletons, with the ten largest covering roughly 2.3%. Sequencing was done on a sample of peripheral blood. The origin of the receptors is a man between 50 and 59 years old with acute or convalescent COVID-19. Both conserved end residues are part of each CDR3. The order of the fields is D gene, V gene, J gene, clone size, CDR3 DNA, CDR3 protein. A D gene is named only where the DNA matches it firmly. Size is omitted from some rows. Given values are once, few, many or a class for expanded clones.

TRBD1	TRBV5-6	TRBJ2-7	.	TGTGCCAGCAGTAACCCCTTGACAGGGTGGGAGCAGTACTTC	CASSNPLTGWEQYF
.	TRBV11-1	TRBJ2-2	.	TGTGCCAGCAGCTTAAGAGACACCGGGGAGCTGTTTTTT	CASSLRDTGELFF
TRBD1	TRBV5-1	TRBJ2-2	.	TGCGCCAGCAGCTTGGCAACAGGGGGCAACACCGGGGAGCTGTTTTTT	CASSLATGGNTGELFF
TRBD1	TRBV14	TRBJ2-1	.	TGTGCCAGCAGCCAAGTGAGGACAGGGGTTCTGTTCTTC	CASSQVRTGVLFF
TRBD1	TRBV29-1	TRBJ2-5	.	TGCAGCGCTCGACAGGGGCGAGAGACCCAGTACTTC	CSARQGRETQYF
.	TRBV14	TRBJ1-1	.	TGTGCCAGCAGCCAAGCTCCGGGGTTTGGGGAGAACACTGAAGCTTTCTTT	CASSQAPGFGENTEAFF
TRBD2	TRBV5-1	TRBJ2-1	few	TGCGCCAGCAGAGGCGGTCTAGCGGGGATTAGCTCCTACAATGAGCAGTTCTTC	CASRGGLAGISSYNEQFF
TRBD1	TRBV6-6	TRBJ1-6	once	TGTGCCAGCAGTTACTGGCAGGGGGAAGATTCACCCCTCCACTTT	CASSYWQGEDSPLHF
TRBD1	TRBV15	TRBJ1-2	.	TGTGCCACCAGCAGGGACAGGGGGCGATACTATGGCTACACCTTC	CATSRDRGRYYGYTF
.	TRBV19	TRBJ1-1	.	TGTGCCAGTAGTCCCCCAGGATTTGGGAACACTGAAGCTTTCTTT	CASSPPGFGNTEAFF
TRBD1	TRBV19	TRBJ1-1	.	TGTGCCACCTCGGACAGGGTATTTGAAGCTTTCTTT	CATSDRVFEAFF
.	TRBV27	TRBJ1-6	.	TGTGCCAGCACCTCCAATTCCCAGCGTTCACCCCTCCACTTT	CASTSNSQRSPLHF
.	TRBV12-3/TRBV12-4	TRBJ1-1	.	TGTGCCAGCACTTTGGGACAAGAAGCTTTCTTT	CASTLGQEAFF
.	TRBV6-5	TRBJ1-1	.	TGTGCCAGCAGTAGAGAGGAGTATTCCACTGAAGCTTTCTTT	CASSREEYSTEAFF
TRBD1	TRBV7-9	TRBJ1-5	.	TGTGCCAGCAGCTCCGGGACAGGGAAAATACAGCCCCAGCATTTT	CASSSGTGKIQPQHF
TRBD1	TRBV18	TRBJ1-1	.	TGTGCCAGCTCACCTAGGACAGGGGAAGCTTTCTTT	CASSPRTGEAFF
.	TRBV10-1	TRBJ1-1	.	TGCGCCAGCAGTGAGTTCCTCGGGGAGTCTGAAGCTTTCTTT	CASSEFLGESEAFF
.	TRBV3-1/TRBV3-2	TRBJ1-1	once	TGTGCCAGTAAACCGGGACAACTGAACACTGAAGCTTTCTTT	CASKPGQLNTEAFF
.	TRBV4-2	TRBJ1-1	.	TGTGCCAGCAGCCAAGGGGAGGGGGGGCTGAACACTGAAGCTTTCTTT	CASSQGEGGLNTEAFF
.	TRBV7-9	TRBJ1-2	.	TGTGCCAGCAGCTTAGCCGGGTCGAACTATGGCTACACCTTC	CASSLAGSNYGYTF
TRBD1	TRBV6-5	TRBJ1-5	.	TGTGCCAGCAGCCTACAGGGGAATAGCAATCAGCCCCAGCATTTT	CASSLQGNSNQPQHF
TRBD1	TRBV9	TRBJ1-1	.	TGTGCCAGCAGCGCGGACAGGTTGAACACTGAAGCTTTCTTT	CASSADRLNTEAFF
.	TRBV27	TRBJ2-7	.	TGTGCCAGCAGTCCGGCCTACGAGCAGTACTTC	CASSPAYEQYF
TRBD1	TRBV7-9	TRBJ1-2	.	TGTGCCAGCAGCTTACAGGGGGCGTGGGGCTACACCTTC	CASSLQGAWGYTF
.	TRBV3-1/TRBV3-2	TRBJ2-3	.	TGTGCCAGCAGCCTATCAGGGCCGTTGTTAGATACGCAGTATTTT	CASSLSGPLLDTQYF
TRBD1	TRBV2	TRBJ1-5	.	TGTGCCAGCAGTTTTCTCGGACAGGGGGCTGGTCAGCCCCAGCATTTT	CASSFLGQGAGQPQHF
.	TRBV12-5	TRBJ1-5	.	TGTGCTAGTGGTTTGGTACCGGGGAGCAATCAGCCCCAGCATTTT	CASGLVPGSNQPQHF
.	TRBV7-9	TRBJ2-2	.	TGTGCCAGCAGCTCCCTCCTGGGCAGGACGAACACCGGGGAGCTGTTTTTT	CASSSLLGRTNTGELFF
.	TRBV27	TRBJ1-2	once	TGTGCCAGCAGCCCCACGGGCGCGGGACGCGGCTACACCTTC	CASSPTGAGRGYTF
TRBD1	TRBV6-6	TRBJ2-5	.	TGTGCCAGCAGATCCGGGACAGCTATCCGGGCCCAGTACTTC	CASRSGTAIRAQYF
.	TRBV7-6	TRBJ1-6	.	TGTGCCAGCAGCCCGCTGACAGCGGGCGGATCACCCCTCCACTTT	CASSPLTAGGSPLHF
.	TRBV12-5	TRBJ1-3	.	TGTGCTAGTGGTTCGCCATCGGAGAACCCAGAAAACACCATATATTTT	CASGSPSENPENTIYF
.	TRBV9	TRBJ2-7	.	TGTGCCAGCAGCGTAGAGAGCAGGGGGGACAGCGAGCAGTACTTC	CASSVESRGDSEQYF
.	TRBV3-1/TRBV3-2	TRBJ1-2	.	TGTGCCAGCAGCCTGTGGACGGACTCCAAATTTGGCTACACCTTC	CASSLWTDSKFGYTF
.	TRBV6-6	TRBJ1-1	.	TGTGCCAGCAGTGGGGGGGACGCCTCCTACACTGAAGCTTTCTTT	CASSGGDASYTEAFF
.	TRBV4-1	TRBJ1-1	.	TGCGCCAGCAGCCAAGAAACGGGTGCTGAAGCTTTCTTT	CASSQETGAEAFF
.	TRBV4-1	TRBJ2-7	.	TGCGCCAGCAGCCCTACAGGGTCGGTGGGGGAGCAGTACTTC	CASSPTGSVGEQYF
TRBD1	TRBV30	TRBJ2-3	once	TGTGCCTCTGACAGGGGTCTCACAGATACGCAGTATTTT	CASDRGLTDTQYF
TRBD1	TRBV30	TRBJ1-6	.	TGTGCCTGGAGTAGGACAGGGGTGGATTCACCCCTCCACTTT	CAWSRTGVDSPLHF
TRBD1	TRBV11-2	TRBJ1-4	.	TGTGCCAGCAGCTTTTGGGGACAGGGGAATGAAAAACTGTTTTTT	CASSFWGQGNEKLFF
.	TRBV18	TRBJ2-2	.	TGTGCCAGCTCACCGGTAAACGGCAGGACTAACACCGGGGAGCTGTTTTTT	CASSPVNGRTNTGELFF
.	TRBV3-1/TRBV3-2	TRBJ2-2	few	TGTGCCAGCAGCGCCAGGGGGGCCACCGGGGAGCTGTTTTTT	CASSARGATGELFF
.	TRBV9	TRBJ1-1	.	TGTGCCAGCAGCGTCCGAGGACATTTGAACACTGAAGCTTTCTTT	CASSVRGHLNTEAFF
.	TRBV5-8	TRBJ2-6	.	TGTGCCAGCAGCTTTTTCAGCTCTGGGGCCAACGTCCTGACTTTC	CASSFFSSGANVLTF
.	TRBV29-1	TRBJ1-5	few	TGCAGCGCTGGCAAGGGGGTCAATCAGCCCCAGCATTTT	CSAGKGVNQPQHF
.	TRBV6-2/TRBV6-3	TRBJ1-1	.	TGTGCCAGCAGTTATATCGGGGGGACTGAAGCTTTCTTT	CASSYIGGTEAFF
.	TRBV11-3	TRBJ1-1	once	TGTGCCAGCAGCAAGGACATGAGCACTGAAGCTTTCTTT	CASSKDMSTEAFF
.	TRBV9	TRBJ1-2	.	TGTGCCAGCAGCCCACCAGCGGGGGGCGCGTGGGGCTACACCTTC	CASSPPAGGAWGYTF
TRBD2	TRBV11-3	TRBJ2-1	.	TGTGCCAGCAGCTTAGATGGCCAACTAGCGGGGGGGCCGCGGGAGCAGTTCTTC	CASSLDGQLAGGPREQFF
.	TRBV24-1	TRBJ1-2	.	TGTGCCACCAGGCGAGGACAACCCGCCTTCTATGGCTACACCTTC	CATRRGQPAFYGYTF
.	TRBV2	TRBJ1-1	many	TGTGCCAGCAGCGCAGAGAACACTGAAGCTTTCTTT	CASSAENTEAFF